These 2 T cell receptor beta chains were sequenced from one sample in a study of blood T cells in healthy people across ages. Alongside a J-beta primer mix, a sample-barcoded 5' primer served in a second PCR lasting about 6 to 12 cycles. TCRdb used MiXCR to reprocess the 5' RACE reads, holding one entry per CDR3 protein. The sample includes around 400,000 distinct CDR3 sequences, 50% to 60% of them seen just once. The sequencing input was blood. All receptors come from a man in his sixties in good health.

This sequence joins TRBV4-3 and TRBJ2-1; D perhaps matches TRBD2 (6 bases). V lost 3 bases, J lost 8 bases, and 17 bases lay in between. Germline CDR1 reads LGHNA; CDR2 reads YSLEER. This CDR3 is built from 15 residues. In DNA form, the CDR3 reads TGCGCCAGCAGCCAGACAACGGACGGGGGAGATGAGCAGTTCTTC. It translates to CASSQTTDGGDEQFF.

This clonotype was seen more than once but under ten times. The CDR3 DNA reads TGTGCCAGCAGCCTGGATACTAGCGGGTTGTCTGGGGGGCAGTTCTTC. Translating it yields CASSLDTSGLSGGQFF. The V gene is TRBV5-5, the J gene TRBJ2-1; TRBD2 matches 9 bases. The germline CDR1 and CDR2 sequences are SGHKS and YYEKEE (reference sequence). This CDR3 contains 16 residues. With 4 bases clipped from V and 12 bases from J, the junction kept 17 bases outside the gene matches.